This T cell receptor beta chain was retrieved from a study of early T cells in non-severe SARS-CoV-2 infection. About the research overall: Sequencing input comprised bulk RNA from unsorted whole blood; chain pairing was not available.

Notes on the study in general: Matching results from VDJdb favored anti-spike CD8 responses, leaving private and CD4 specificities undetected.

This CDR3 contains 16 residues. Trimming took off 5 bases at V and 6 bases at J, with 20 bases between the two ends. From germline, CDR1 is KGHDR and CDR2 SFDVKD. Researchers tagged individual cDNA molecules with unique molecular identifiers. Using its own MiXCR run on the 5' RACE reads, TCRdb lists one record per CDR3 protein. The sample gives about 77,000 distinct CDR3 sequences, over 9% of which show up once; 4.8% is in the top ten. Worth noting for this clonotype: Its cognate antigen is unknown.

The material sequenced was whole blood. The V gene is TRBV24-1, the J gene TRBJ2-3, with TRBD2 as a possible D gene (6 bases). This TCR was recovered from an adult who was a healthcare worker with PCR-confirmed SARS-CoV-2 infection or an uninfected control (not recorded which). The DNA of the CDR3 is TGTGCCACCAGTGCTGGGGACTCAGTGAGGAGGGATACGCAGTATTTT. Translating gives CATSAGDSVRRDTQYF.